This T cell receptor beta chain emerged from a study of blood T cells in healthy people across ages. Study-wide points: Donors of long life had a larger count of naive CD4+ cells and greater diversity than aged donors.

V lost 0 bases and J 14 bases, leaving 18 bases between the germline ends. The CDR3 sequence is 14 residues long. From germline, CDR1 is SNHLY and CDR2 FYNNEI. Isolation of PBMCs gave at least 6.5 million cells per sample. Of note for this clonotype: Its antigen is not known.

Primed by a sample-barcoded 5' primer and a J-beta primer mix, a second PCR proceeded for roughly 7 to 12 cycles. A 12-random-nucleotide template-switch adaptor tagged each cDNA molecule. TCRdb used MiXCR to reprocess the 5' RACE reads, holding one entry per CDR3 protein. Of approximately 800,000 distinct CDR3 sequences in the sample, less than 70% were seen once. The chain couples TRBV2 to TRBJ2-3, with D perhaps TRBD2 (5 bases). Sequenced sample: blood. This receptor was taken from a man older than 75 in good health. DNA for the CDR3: TGTGCCAGCAGTGAAGCGCGGGCCCGAGGGTACGCGTATTTT. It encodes CASSEARARGYAYF.